A selection of T cell receptor beta chains follows, all from one sample in a study of CXCR3-negative and CXCR3-positive naive CD8 T cells. For each CDR3 protein, TCRdb gives one entry from its re-call of the 5' RACE reads, without DNA. This sample's table reports tens of thousands of distinct CDR3 sequences. Sequencing used memory CD8+ T cells from blood. These receptors were collected from a human donor in good health. Some clones in this sample may be carry-over from other donors' samples. The CDR3 runs from the conserved cysteine through the conserved F or W. Clone size is not always given. Where it is, it says once, few, many or a class for expanded clones.

clone_size,v_call,j_call,cdr3_aa
.,TRBV28,TRBJ1-2,CAILLAGTVKNGYTF
.,TRBV5-6,TRBJ2-7,CASSLTGPDEQYF
.,TRBV7-9,TRBJ2-1,CASTKPGMSFSIF
.,TRBV19,TRBJ1-3,CASTAGGANTIYF
.,TRBV20-1,TRBJ2-2,CSAKGQPDTGELFF
.,TRBV29-1,TRBJ2-7,CSVGGQGPYEQYF
.,TRBV4-3,TRBJ2-1,CASSHLLAGGLYNEQFF
.,TRBV29-1,TRBJ1-4,CSVVGRAATNEKLFF
.,TRBV4-2,TRBJ1-1,CASSRLNGGTEAFF
.,TRBV6-6,TRBJ2-1,CASSYAGSRIEQFF
.,TRBV6-6,TRBJ1-6,CASTLSRGPNNSPLHF
.,TRBV7-6,TRBJ2-7,CASSFGPRAYEQYF
.,TRBV7-6,TRBJ2-7,CASSSVGREQYF
.,TRBV5-1,TRBJ2-2,CASSLFEGGGETGELFF
.,TRBV7-2,TRBJ2-7,CASSLEGREAFYEQYF
.,TRBV29-1,TRBJ2-7,CSIRGEPNYEQYF
.,TRBV10-2,TRBJ1-5,CASSEDRGGYNQPQHF
.,TRBV6-4,TRBJ2-3,CASSDSAEGTDTQYF
medium-sized,TRBV4-3,TRBJ2-1,CASSQDPRAYFDEQFF
medium-sized,TRBV7-6,TRBJ2-3,CASSLIRDTQYF
.,TRBV7-9,TRBJ1-2,CASSPDGLLAMGYTF
.,TRBV15,TRBJ2-3,CATSRDMGGGGDTQYF
.,TRBV3-1,TRBJ2-1,CASSPVFSHGQFF
.,TRBV12-3/TRBV12-4,TRBJ1-1,CASQAPGVSEAFF
.,TRBV29-1,TRBJ2-7,CSAVIPGAPYEQYF
.,TRBV29-1,TRBJ1-1,CSVDPGTEAFF
.,TRBV15,TRBJ1-5,CATSRDRETDNQPQHF
.,TRBV29-1,TRBJ2-7,CGHGSLTGEQYF
.,TRBV6-4,TRBJ2-3,CASSDGQGSTDTQYF